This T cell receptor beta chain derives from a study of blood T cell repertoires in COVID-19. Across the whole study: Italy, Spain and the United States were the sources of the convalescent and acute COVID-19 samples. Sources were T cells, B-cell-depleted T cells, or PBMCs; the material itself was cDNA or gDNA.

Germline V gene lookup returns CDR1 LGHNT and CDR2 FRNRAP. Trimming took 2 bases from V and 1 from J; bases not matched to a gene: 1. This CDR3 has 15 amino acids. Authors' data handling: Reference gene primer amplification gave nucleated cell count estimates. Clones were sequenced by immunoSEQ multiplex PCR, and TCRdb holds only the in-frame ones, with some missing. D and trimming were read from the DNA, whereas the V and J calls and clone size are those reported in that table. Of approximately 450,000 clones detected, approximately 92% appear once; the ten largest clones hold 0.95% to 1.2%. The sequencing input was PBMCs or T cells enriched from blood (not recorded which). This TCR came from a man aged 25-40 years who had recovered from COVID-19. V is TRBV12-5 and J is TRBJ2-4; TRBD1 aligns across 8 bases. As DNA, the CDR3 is TGTGCTAGTGGTTTGAACAGGGGGGCCAAAAACATTCAGTACTTC. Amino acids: CASGLNRGAKNIQYF.